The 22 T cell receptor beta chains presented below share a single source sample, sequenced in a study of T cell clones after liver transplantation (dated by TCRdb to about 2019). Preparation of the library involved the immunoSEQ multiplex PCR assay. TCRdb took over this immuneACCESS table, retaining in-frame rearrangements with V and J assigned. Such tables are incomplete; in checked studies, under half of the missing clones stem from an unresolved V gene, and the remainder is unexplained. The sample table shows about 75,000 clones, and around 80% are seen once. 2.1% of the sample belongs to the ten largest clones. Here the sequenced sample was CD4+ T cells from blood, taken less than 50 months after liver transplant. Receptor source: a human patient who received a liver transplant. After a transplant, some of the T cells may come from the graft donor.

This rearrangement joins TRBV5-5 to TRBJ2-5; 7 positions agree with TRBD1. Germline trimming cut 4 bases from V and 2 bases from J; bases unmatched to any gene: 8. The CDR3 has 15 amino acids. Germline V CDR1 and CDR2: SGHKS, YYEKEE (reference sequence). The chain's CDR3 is CASSPDGTVQETQYF. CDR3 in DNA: TGTGCCAGCAGCCCGGACGGGACAGTACAAGAGACCCAGTACTTC.

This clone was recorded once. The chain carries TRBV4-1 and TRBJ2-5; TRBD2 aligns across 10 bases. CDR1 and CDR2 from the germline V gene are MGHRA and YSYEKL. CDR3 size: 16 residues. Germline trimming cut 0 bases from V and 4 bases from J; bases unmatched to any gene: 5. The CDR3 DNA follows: TGCGCCAGCAGCCAAGAGAGCGGGAGGGCCGTAGAGACCCAGTACTTC. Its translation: CASSQESGRAVETQYF.

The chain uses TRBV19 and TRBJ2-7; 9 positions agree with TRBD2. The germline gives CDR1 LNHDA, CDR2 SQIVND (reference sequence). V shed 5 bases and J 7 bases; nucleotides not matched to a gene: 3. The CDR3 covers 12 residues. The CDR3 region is CASSFLAGEQYF. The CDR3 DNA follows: TGTGCCAGTAGTTTCCTAGCGGGGGAGCAGTACTTC.

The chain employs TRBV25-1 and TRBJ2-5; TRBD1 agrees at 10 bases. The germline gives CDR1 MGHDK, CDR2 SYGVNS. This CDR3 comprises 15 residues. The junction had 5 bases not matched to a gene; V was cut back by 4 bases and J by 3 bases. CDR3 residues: CASSGGDRGEETQYF. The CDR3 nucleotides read TGTGCCAGCAGTGGGGGGGACAGGGGTGAAGAGACCCAGTACTTC.

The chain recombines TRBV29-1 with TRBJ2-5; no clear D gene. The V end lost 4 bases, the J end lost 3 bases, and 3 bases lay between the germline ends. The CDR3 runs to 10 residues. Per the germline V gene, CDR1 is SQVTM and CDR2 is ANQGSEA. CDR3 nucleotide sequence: TGCAGCGTTGGGAAAGAGACCCAGTACTTC. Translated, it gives CSVGKETQYF.

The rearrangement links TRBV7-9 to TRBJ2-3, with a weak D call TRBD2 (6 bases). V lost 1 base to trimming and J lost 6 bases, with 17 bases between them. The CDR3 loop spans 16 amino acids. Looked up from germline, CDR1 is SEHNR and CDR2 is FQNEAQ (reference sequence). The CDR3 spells CASSLDGSAGGDTQYF. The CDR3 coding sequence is TGTGCCAGCAGCTTAGACGGGAGCGCGGGTGGGGATACGCAGTATTTT.

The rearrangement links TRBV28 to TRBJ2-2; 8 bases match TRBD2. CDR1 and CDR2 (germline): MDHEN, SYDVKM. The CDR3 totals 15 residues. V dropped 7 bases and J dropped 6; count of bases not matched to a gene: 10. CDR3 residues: CASTQPGGASGELFF. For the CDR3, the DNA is TGTGCCAGCACTCAGCCGGGGGGGGCCTCCGGGGAGCTGTTTTTT.

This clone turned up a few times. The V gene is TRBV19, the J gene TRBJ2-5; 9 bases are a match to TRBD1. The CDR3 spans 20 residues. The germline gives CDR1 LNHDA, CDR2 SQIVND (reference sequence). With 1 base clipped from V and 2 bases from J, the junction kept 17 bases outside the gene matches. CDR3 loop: CASSIVGEMLGQGVQETQYF. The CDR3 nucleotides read TGTGCCAGTAGTATAGTCGGGGAAATGTTGGGACAGGGTGTTCAAGAGACCCAGTACTTC.

The CDR3 bases are TGTGCCAGCAGCCAAGATCGGGGGTTGGCAGGGGGCCTCGGTGGAAACACCTTC. Its protein product is CASSQDRGLAGGLGGNTF. The chain recombines TRBV14 with TRBJ1-2; 8 nucleotides match TRBD1. V lost 0 bases to trimming and J lost 12 bases; unmatched junction nucleotides: 21. Germline CDR1 is SGHDN and CDR2 is FVKESK. This CDR3 is built from 18 residues.

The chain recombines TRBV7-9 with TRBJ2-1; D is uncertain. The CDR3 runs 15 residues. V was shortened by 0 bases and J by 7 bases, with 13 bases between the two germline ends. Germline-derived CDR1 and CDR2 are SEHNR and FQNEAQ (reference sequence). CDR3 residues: CASSLALIGSNEQFF. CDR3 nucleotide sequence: TGTGCCAGCAGCTTAGCGCTAATAGGTAGTAATGAGCAGTTCTTC.

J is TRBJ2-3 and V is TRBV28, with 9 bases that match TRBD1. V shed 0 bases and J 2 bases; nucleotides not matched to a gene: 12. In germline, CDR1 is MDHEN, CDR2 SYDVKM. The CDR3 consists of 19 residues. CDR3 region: CASSLWAGQGPDTTDTQYF. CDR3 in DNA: TGTGCCAGCAGTTTATGGGCCGGACAGGGGCCCGATACCACAGATACGCAGTATTTT.

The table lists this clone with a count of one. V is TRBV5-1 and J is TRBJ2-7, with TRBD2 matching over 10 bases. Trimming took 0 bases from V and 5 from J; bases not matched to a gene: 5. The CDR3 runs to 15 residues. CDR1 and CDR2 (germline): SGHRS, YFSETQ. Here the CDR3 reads CASSLGSGRPDEQYF. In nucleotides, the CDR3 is TGCGCCAGCAGCTTGGGTAGCGGGAGGCCCGACGAGCAGTACTTC.

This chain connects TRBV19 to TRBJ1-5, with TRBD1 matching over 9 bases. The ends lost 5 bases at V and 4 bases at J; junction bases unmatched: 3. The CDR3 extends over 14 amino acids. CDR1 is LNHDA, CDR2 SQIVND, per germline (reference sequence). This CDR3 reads CASSHDRGNQPQHF. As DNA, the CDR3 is TGTGCCAGTAGTCATGACAGGGGGAATCAGCCCCAGCATTTT. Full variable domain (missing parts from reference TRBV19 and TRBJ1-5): DGGITQSPKYLFRKEGQNVTLSCEQNLNHDAMYWYRQDPGQGLRLIYYSQIVNDFQKGDIAEGYSVSREKKESFPLTVTSAQKNPTAFYLCASSHDRGNQPQHFGDGTRLSIL.

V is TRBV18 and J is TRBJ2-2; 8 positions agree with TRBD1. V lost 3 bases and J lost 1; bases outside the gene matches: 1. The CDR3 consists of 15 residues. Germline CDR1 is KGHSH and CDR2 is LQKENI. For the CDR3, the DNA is TGTGCCAGCTCACCCGGGACAGGGAACACCGGGGAGCTGTTTTTT. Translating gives CASSPGTGNTGELFF.

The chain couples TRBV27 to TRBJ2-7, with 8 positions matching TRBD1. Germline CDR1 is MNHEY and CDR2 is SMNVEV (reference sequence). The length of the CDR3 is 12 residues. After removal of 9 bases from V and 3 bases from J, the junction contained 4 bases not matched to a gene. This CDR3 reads CASQGAGYEQYF. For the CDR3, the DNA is TGTGCCAGTCAGGGGGCAGGCTACGAGCAGTACTTC.

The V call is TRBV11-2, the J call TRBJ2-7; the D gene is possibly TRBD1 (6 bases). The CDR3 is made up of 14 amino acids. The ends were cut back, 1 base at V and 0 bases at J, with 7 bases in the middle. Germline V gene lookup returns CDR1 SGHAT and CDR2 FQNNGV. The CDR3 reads CASSLGQVSYEQYF. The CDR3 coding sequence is TGTGCCAGCAGCTTAGGACAGGTCTCCTACGAGCAGTACTTC.

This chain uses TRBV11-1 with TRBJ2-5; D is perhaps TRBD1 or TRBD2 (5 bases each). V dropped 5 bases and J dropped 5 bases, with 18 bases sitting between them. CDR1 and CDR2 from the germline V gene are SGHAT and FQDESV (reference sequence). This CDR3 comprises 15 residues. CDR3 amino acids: CASSPQGRDGETQYF. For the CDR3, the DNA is TGTGCCAGCAGCCCTCAGGGCAGGGACGGGGAGACCCAGTACTTC.

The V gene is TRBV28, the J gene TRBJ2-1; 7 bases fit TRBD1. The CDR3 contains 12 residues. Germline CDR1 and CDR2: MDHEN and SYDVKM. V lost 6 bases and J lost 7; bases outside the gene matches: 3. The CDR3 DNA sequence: TGTGCCAGCAGCCCACAGGGGAATGAGCAGTTCTTC. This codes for CASSPQGNEQFF. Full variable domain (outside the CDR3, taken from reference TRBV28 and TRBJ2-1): DVKVTQSSRYLVKRTGEKVFLECVQDMDHENMFWYRQDPGLGLRLIYFSYDVKMKEKGDIPEGYSVSREKKERFSLILESASTNQTSMYLCASSPQGNEQFFGPGTRLTVL.

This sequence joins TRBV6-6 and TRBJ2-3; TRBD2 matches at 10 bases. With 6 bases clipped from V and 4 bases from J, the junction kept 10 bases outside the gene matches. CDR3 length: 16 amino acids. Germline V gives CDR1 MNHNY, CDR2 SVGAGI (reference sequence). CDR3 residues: CASRDASGSLSDTQYF. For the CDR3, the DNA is TGTGCCAGCAGAGATGCTAGCGGGAGTTTGTCAGATACGCAGTATTTT.

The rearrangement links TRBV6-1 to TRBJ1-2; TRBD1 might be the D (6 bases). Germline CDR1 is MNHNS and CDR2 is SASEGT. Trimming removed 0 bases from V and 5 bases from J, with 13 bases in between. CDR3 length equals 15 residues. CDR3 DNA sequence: TGTGCCAGCAGTGAAGCCTCGGGACAAAAGTATGGCTACACCTTC. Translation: CASSEASGQKYGYTF.

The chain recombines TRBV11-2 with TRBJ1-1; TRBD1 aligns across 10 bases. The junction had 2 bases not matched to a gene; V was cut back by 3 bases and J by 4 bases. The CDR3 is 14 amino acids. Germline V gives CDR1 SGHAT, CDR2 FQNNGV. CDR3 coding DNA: TGTGCCAGCAGCTTGGGGACAGGGGTCACTGAAGCTTTCTTT. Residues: CASSLGTGVTEAFF.

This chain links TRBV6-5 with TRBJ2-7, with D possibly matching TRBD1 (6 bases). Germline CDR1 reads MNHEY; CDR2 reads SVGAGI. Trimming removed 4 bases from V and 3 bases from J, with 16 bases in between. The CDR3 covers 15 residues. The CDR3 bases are TGTGCCAGCAGTTTCTCGAGGGACAACTACTACGAGCAGTACTTC. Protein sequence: CASSFSRDNYYEQYF.